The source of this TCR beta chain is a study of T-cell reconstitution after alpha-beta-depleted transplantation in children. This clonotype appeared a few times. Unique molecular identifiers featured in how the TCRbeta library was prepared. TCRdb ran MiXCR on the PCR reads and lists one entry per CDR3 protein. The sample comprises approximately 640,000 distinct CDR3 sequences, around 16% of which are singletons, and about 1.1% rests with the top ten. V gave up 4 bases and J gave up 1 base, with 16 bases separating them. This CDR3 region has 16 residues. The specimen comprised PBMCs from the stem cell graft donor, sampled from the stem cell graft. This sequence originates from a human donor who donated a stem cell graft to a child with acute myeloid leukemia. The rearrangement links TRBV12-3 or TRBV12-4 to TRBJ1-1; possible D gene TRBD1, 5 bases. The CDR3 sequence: CASSYHSDRPNTEAFF. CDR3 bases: TGTGCCAGCAGTTACCACTCAGACAGACCGAACACTGAAGCTTTCTTT.